This TCR beta chain was recovered during a study of response to subunit inactivated influenza vaccine. Notes on this clonotype: Its antigen is as yet unknown.

General observations from the study: Seasonal influenza vaccination, on each occasion, was suggested by the authors to recruit few new T cells.

V trimming: 6 bases; J trimming: 0 bases; junction bases outside the gene matches: 6. CDR1 is SGHRS and CDR2 is YFSETQ in the germline V gene. The length of the CDR3 is 17 residues. Using its own MiXCR run on the RT-PCR reads, TCRdb lists one record per CDR3 protein. The table has 500,000 or so distinct CDR3 sequences, approximately 11% seen once. The TCR was taken from a man aged 50 or older who received an inactivated influenza vaccine. The chain joins TRBV5-1 to TRBJ2-6, with TRBD2 identical over 10 bases. This material consisted of PBMCs from blood, taken around seven weeks after vaccination. The CDR3 protein is CASKAGGSNSGANVLTF. CDR3 nucleotide sequence: TGCGCCAGCAAAGCGGGAGGGTCCAACTCTGGGGCCAACGTCCTGACTTTC.